This entry lists 23 T cell receptor beta chains sequenced from one sample in a study of blood T cell repertoires in COVID-19. Measured with immunoSEQ multiplex PCR; TCRdb has only the in-frame clones, and not every one. The sample holds about 40,000 clones, roughly nine tenths seen once. The sequenced material came from peripheral blood. The receptors come from a man over 45 in a cohort sampled during active COVID-19.

The chain is built from TRBV19 and TRBJ1-1; 7 bases agree with TRBD1. The CDR3 loop spans 14 amino acids. The V gene end was trimmed by 5 bases and the J gene end by 1 base; junction bases not matched to a gene: 4. Germline V gene lookup returns CDR1 LNHDA and CDR2 SQIVND (reference sequence). This CDR3 is CASSQTGKNTEAFF. Here the CDR3 DNA reads TGTGCCAGTAGTCAGACAGGGAAGAACACTGAAGCTTTCTTT.

J is TRBJ1-3 and V is TRBV4-3; D remains unclear. Germline CDR1 is LGHNA and CDR2 is YSLEER. Trimming shortened V by 0 bases and J by 7 bases, and 13 bases separated the two germline ends. The CDR3 length is 15 residues. The CDR3 protein is CASSQEVGFSNTIYF. The CDR3 DNA is TGCGCCAGCAGCCAAGAGGTGGGCTTTTCGAACACCATATATTTT.

The chain's CDR3 is CASSAGLAPSSYEQYF. The CDR3 DNA follows: TGTGCCAGCAGCGCCGGACTAGCGCCCTCCTCCTACGAGCAGTACTTC. The genes are TRBV13 and TRBJ2-7; the match to TRBD2 covers 9 bases. The trim removed 5 bases at V and 0 bases at J, leaving 8 bases unmatched. The CDR3 sequence is 16 residues long. Germline V gene data show CDR1 as PRHDT and CDR2 as FYEKMQ (reference sequence).

This rearrangement joins TRBV10-2 to TRBJ2-5; TRBD2 aligns across 7 bases. This CDR3 is built from 15 residues. CDR1 and CDR2 from the germline V gene are WSHSY and SAAADI. V lost 3 bases to trimming and J lost 2 bases; unmatched junction nucleotides: 6. CDR3 sequence (DNA): TGCGCCAGCAGTGAAACTAGCGCGTGGCAAGAGACCCAGTACTTC. The encoded protein is CASSETSAWQETQYF.

This clone was seen only once. The V and J genes are TRBV4-1 and TRBJ2-5, with D hard to call. Trimming took 0 bases from V and 0 from J, leaving 11 bases between them. Germline V gives CDR1 MGHRA, CDR2 YSYEKL. The CDR3 contains 16 residues. The CDR3 loop reads CASSQEWLGDQETQYF. The CDR3 DNA reads as TGCGCCAGCAGCCAAGAGTGGCTAGGAGACCAAGAGACCCAGTACTTC.

This chain connects TRBV2 to TRBJ2-3, with TRBD2 matching over 9 bases. The CDR3 spans 19 residues. The V gene's germline CDR1 is SNHLY and CDR2 FYNNEI. J gave up 3 bases and V 7 bases, and 20 bases lay outside the gene matches. CDR3 sequence (DNA): TGTGCCAGCATGGGACAGTATAGCGGGAGTAAGTTTAGAACAGATACGCAGTATTTT. It encodes CASMGQYSGSKFRTDTQYF.

The chain couples TRBV5-6 to TRBJ1-1; D remains ambiguous. Germline values: CDR1 SGHDT, CDR2 YYEEEE. V was cut by 0 bases and J by 2 bases, with 5 bases left in between. The CDR3 covers 13 residues. The CDR3 loop reads CASSLAGNTEAFF. In DNA form, the CDR3 reads TGTGCCAGCAGCTTGGCAGGTAACACTGAAGCTTTCTTT.

The J gene is TRBJ1-2, the V gene TRBV9, with 7 nucleotides matching TRBD1. V dropped 1 base and J dropped 4; count of bases not matched to a gene: 7. The germline V gene has CDR1 SGDLS and CDR2 YYNGEE. The CDR3 covers 15 residues. CDR3: CASSVTGQSLYGYTF. CDR3 coding DNA: TGTGCCAGCAGCGTAACGGGACAGAGTCTCTATGGCTACACCTTC.

This chain links TRBV4-1 with TRBJ1-6; 8 bases agree with TRBD1. The germline V gene encodes CDR1 MGHRA and CDR2 YSYEKL. V trimming: 1 base; J trimming: 8 bases; junction bases outside the gene matches: 16. The CDR3 is 19 amino acids. The CDR3 nucleotides are TGCGCCAGCAGCCAAGTGGGGACTACAGGGGGAGTATTATATTCACCCCTCCACTTT. Amino acids: CASSQVGTTGGVLYSPLHF.

V usage is TRBV5-8 and J usage is TRBJ1-6; 7 bases align to TRBD1. This CDR3 region has 18 residues. The V and J ends lost 0 bases and 0 bases, in that order; junction bases with no gene match: 6. Germline assignment: CDR1 SGHTS and CDR2 YDEGEE. CDR3 sequence reads: CASSLGDGTVSYNSPLHF. The CDR3 nucleotides read TGTGCCAGCAGCTTGGGGGACGGGACAGTCTCCTATAATTCACCCCTCCACTTT.

V gene TRBV11-3 combines with J gene TRBJ2-7, with a tentative D call TRBD1 (5 bases). This CDR3 spans 14 amino acids. V lost 1 base to trimming and J lost 5 bases, with 12 bases between them. Germline lookup yields CDR1 SGHNT and CDR2 YENEEA. The CDR3 DNA reads TGTGCCAGCAGCTTAGTAACCAGGGCGGACGAGCAGTACTTC. This translates into CASSLVTRADEQYF.

The chain carries TRBV5-1 and TRBJ2-7, with a weak D call TRBD2 (6 bases). The germline CDR1 and CDR2 sequences are SGHRS and YFSETQ. The CDR3 contains 13 residues. V lost 0 bases and J lost 4, with 8 bases in between. This CDR3 reads CASSLAAGYEQYV. CDR3 DNA sequence: TGCGCCAGCAGCTTGGCTGCGGGGTACGAGCAGTACGTC.

The count of this clone is one. The V and J genes are TRBV3-1 (or the pseudogene TRBV3-2) and TRBJ2-3, with 14 bases lining up with TRBD2. V trimming: 4 bases; J trimming: 2 bases; junction bases outside the gene matches: 5. Germline-derived CDR1 and CDR2 are LGHDT and YNNKEL (reference sequence). The CDR3 loop spans 17 amino acids. The CDR3 region is CASSRLAGGFNTDTQYF. The DNA of the CDR3 is TGTGCCAGCAGCCGACTAGCGGGAGGGTTTAACACAGATACGCAGTATTTT.

The chain links TRBV7-9 to TRBJ2-3; possibly TRBD2 for D (5 bases). From germline, CDR1 is SEHNR and CDR2 FQNEAQ (reference sequence). The CDR3 sequence is 14 residues long. Between the trimmed V and J ends, which lost 2 bases and 2 bases, there was a span of 8 bases. The CDR3 DNA reads as TGTGCCAGCAGCTTACCGGACTTCACAGATACGCAGTATTTT. Its translation: CASSLPDFTDTQYF. The full variable domain, in which reference TRBV7-9 and TRBJ2-3 provide the parts outside the CDR3, is DTGVSQNPRHKITKRGQNVTFRCDPISEHNRLYWYRQTLGQGPEFLTYFQNEAQLEKSRLLSDRFSAERPKGSFSTLEIQRTEQGDSAMYLCASSLPDFTDTQYFGPGTRLTVL.

The V gene is TRBV6-2 or TRBV6-3, the J gene TRBJ2-3; 10 bases agree with TRBD2. The CDR3 spans 19 residues. J was trimmed by 4 bases and V by 0 bases; bases with no gene match: 13. Looked up from germline, CDR1 is MNHEY and CDR2 is SVGEGT. This CDR3 reads CASSYSVGSGGAAADTQYF. The DNA of the CDR3 is TGTGCCAGCAGTTACTCAGTGGGGAGCGGGGGGGCAGCCGCAGATACGCAGTATTTT.

V gene TRBV7-9 combines with J gene TRBJ1-5, with unresolved D. The CDR3 is 12 residues long. Germline V lookup: CDR1 SEHNR, CDR2 FQNEAQ (reference sequence). Trimming removed 2 bases at V and 4 bases at J, with 3 bases between. The CDR3 DNA is TGTGCCAGCAGCTTACAGAATCAGCCCCAGCATTTT. The encoded protein is CASSLQNQPQHF.

The gene calls are TRBV4-1 and TRBJ2-7; 8 nucleotides match TRBD2. The germline V gene has CDR1 MGHRA and CDR2 YSYEKL. The CDR3 contains 14 residues. Unmatched junction bases numbered 5, after V lost 1 base and J lost 6 bases. The CDR3 DNA reads TGCGCCAGCAGCCAAGTCGGAGCGGGGGCCGAGCAGTACTTC. Translation gives CASSQVGAGAEQYF.

The V gene is TRBV6-4, the J gene TRBJ1-3; 8 bases line up with TRBD1. CDR1 and CDR2 from the germline V gene are MRHNA and SNTAGT. This CDR3 is built from 14 residues. After removal of 6 bases from V and 5 bases from J, the junction contained 6 bases not matched to a gene. Here the CDR3 DNA reads TGTGCCAGCAGCAGACAGGGGCGAAGAAACACCATATATTTT. Protein: CASSRQGRRNTIYF.

The rearrangement links TRBV2 to TRBJ1-5; D perhaps matches TRBD1 (5 bases). Germline V gives CDR1 SNHLY, CDR2 FYNNEI. V shed 3 bases and J shed 9 bases, with 18 bases lying between them. The CDR3 is 15 amino acids. CDR3 sequence reads: CASSERTGRPRPQHF. The CDR3 DNA reads TGTGCCAGCAGTGAGAGAACAGGTCGTCCGAGGCCCCAGCATTTT. Combining the CDR3 with reference TRBV2 and TRBJ1-5 gives the whole variable domain EPEVTQTPSHQVTQMGQEVILRCVPISNHLYFYWYRQILGQKVEFLVSFYNNEISEKSEIFDDQFSVERPDGSNFTLKIRSTKLEDSAMYFCASSERTGRPRPQHFGDGTRLSIL.

The V call is TRBV6-5, the J call TRBJ2-3, with 8 bases that match TRBD1. The V and J ends lost 8 bases and 4 bases, in that order; junction bases with no gene match: 11. Germline CDR1 MNHEY, CDR2 SVGAGI. The length of the CDR3 is 15 residues. The CDR3 DNA reads TGTGCCAGCCAGAGATCAGGGGGCTCCTCAGATACGCAGTATTTT. This codes for CASQRSGGSSDTQYF.

The CDR3 region has the DNA TGCGCCAGCAGCCAAACCCGCAGCTACAATGAGCAGTTCTTC. It specifies CASSQTRSYNEQFF. V and J are TRBV4-3 and TRBJ2-1; D remains ambiguous. Between the trimmed V and J ends, which lost 2 bases and 3 bases, there was a span of 8 bases. CDR3 size: 14 residues. Germline CDR1 reads LGHNA; CDR2 reads YSLEER.

This clone has only one observation. V gene TRBV18 combines with J gene TRBJ2-7, with a weak D call TRBD1 (6 bases). The germline V gene encodes CDR1 KGHSH and CDR2 LQKENI. This CDR3 has 13 amino acids. V was clipped by 3 bases and J by 1 base, with 7 bases between them. DNA of the CDR3: TGTGCCAGCTCACCGACAGGATCCTACGAGCAGTACGTC. Translation: CASSPTGSYEQYV.

The V gene is TRBV19, the J gene TRBJ2-1, with D hard to call. The V end lost 5 bases, the J end lost 7 bases, and 12 bases lay between the germline ends. The V gene's germline CDR1 is LNHDA and CDR2 SQIVND (reference sequence). This CDR3 has 13 amino acids. The CDR3 protein is CASSLGPMNEQFF. CDR3 nucleotide sequence: TGTGCCAGTAGTCTAGGGCCCATGAATGAGCAGTTCTTC.